This T cell receptor (beta chain) is from a study of blood T cell repertoires in COVID-19 (dated by TCRdb to about 2020). For the study in its entirety: Samples from collaborators originated in the United States, Italy and Spain and spanned both the acute and convalescent phases of COVID-19. The prospective study material was composed of cDNA or gDNA derived from T cells, B-cell-depleted T cells, or PBMCs. A freely available public database, intended as a resource for researchers studying the immune response to SARS-CoV-2, is where the repertoires were released. Where available, HLA class I and class II types were taken from metadata supplied by the sample provider and were not determined by assay-based typing. Samples came from the ongoing ImmuneRACE study (first 160 participants) plus 1,254 subjects from 6 global collaborators. Subjects who had been exposed to COVID-19, were actively infected with it, or had recovered from it provided the deeply sampled blood TCRbeta repertoires that made up the dataset. The sample metadata nearly always contained a de-identified subject ID, COVID-19 status, age in years and sex. What the research found in general, with its limitations: How much clinical and demographic metadata was included differed by source and by participant, and the metadata was provided uncurated.

Worth noting for this clone: Which antigen it targets is not known. No clone much larger than this one lies a single base away; base qualities are absent.

Relative to germline, V is 8 bases shorter and J is 3 bases shorter, with 12 bases between their ends. Taken from cysteine to phenylalanine, the CDR3 has 13 residues. Kept here is only the CDR3 DNA, which spans 39 bases and is read in frame from base 1. The immunoSEQ Assay, a bias-controlled multiplex PCR, was used to amplify TCRbeta CDR3 regions from genomic DNA. In the source study's methods: The number of nucleated cells in each sample was estimated from the amplification of reference gene primers within the assay. To quantify the absolute abundance of each unique TCRbeta CDR3 rearrangement, sequence reads were collapsed and filtered. For each sample, productive Simpson clonality was calculated by taking the square root of Simpson's diversity index across productive rearrangements. Drawn from immuneACCESS, this table holds only the in-frame rearrangements with V and J called that TCRdb kept. Clones are partly lost; checked studies trace under half to an unresolved V gene and leave the rest unexplained. D and trimming were read from the DNA, whereas the V and J calls and clone size are those reported in that table. Present in this sample are approximately 200,000 clones, roughly 84% of which were seen just once. The ten largest clones add up to 4.5% to 5.5% of the sample.

Samples from volunteer blood donors who had recovered from COVID-19 were contributed by a second Seattle source. Collaborating institutions collected whole blood in K2EDTA tubes following their own protocols. For TCRbeta analysis, collaborators shipped samples in one of three forms: frozen whole blood, isolated PBMCs, or DNA extracted from either of those sample types. The sequence derives from a woman aged 60-70 years who had recovered from COVID-19. Specimen: peripheral blood. This receptor chain uses TRBV12-3 or TRBV12-4 and TRBJ2-3; the D segment cannot be called with confidence. The CDR3 in this case is CASRSIGTDTQYF. The sequence in DNA is TGTGCCAGCCGGTCCATCGGGACAGATACGCAGTATTTT.